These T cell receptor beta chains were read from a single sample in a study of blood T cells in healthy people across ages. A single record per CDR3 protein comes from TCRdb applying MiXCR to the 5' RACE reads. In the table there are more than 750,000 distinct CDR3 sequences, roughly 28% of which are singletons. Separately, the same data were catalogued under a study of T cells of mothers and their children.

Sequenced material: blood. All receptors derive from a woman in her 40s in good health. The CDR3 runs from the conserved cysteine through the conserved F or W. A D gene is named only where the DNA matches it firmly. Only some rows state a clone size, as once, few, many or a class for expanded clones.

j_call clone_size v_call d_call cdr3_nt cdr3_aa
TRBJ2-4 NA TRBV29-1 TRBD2 TGCAGCCAGACTAGCGGGAGATACAATGAGCAGTACTTC CSQTSGRYNEQYF
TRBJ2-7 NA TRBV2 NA TGTGCCAGCAGTGATTTGTCACTGTCGGCGAGCTCCTACGAGCAGTACTTC CASSDLSLSASSYEQYF
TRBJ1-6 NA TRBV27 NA TGTGCCAGCAGCCACTGGGGGACGGAGAATTCACCCCTCCACTTT CASSHWGTENSPLHF
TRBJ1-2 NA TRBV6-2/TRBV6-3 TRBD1 TGTGCCAGCAGACCCACCTCGACAGGGAACTATGGCTACACCTTC CASRPTSTGNYGYTF
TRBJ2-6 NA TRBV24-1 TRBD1 TGTGCCACCAGTGAACGGACAGGGCCCGGGGCCAACGTCCGGACTTTC CATSERTGPGANVRTF
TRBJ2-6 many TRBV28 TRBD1 TGTGCCAGCAGTTTCGCAGGGACAGGGGGCTCTGGGGCCAACGTCCTGACTTTC CASSFAGTGGSGANVLTF
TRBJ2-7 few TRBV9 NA TGTGCCAGCAGCCAAAGTCCTGGGGGCGAGCAGTACTTC CASSQSPGGEQYF
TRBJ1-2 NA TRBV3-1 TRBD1 TGTGCCAGCGGACAGGGTCGGGGCTATGGCTACACCTTC CASGQGRGYGYTF
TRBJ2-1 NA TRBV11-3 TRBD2 TGTGCCAGTAGCTTATCCCCGGGGGGCAATGAGCAGTTCTTC CASSLSPGGNEQFF
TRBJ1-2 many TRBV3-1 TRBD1 TGTGCCAGCAGCCATCAGGACAGGGACAACTATGGCTACACCTTC CASSHQDRDNYGYTF
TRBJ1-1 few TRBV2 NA TGTGCCAGCAGTGAAGGTCCGAGATCTGAAGCTTTCTTT CASSEGPRSEAFF
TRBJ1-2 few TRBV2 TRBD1 TGTGCCAGCAGTTTACTTGGGGACAGGGGGAATGGCTACACCTTC CASSLLGDRGNGYTF
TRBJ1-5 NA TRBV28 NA TGTGCCAGTAGCTATGGGGGTTATAGCAATCAGCCCCAGCATTTT CASSYGGYSNQPQHF
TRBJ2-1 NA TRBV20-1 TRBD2 TGCAGTGCTCGTGGTCTAGCGGGGGGAGGCTCCTACAATGAGCAGTTCTTC CSARGLAGGGSYNEQFF
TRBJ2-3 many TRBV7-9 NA TGTGCCAGCAGCTTAACGGGGGTACGCACAGATACGCAGTATTTT CASSLTGVRTDTQYF
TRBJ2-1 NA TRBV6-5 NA TGTGCCAGCAGTTTTGGGCCTGTGAACAATGAGCAGTTCTTC CASSFGPVNNEQFF
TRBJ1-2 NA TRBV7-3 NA TGTGCCAGCAGCCCTCCCAGTGCTTTACTCAATGGCTACACCTTC CASSPPSALLNGYTF
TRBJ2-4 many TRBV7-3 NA TGTGCCAGCAGCTTAACGCCCGGATCAAACATTCAGTACTTC CASSLTPGSNIQYF
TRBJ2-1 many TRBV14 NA TGTGCCAGCAGCCAAGATCGGTCGGCGAGTGGGCGGAATGAGCAGTTCTTC CASSQDRSASGRNEQFF
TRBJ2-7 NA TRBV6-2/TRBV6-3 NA TGTGCCAGCAAACAGGGCGGATACTACGAGCAGTACTTC CASKQGGYYEQYF
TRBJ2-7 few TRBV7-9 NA TGTGCCAGCAGCTGGGGACCCTACGAGCAGTACTTC CASSWGPYEQYF
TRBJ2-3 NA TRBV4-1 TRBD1 TGCGCCAGCAGTCGAACAGGGGGCCTCAAGAGCACAGATACGCAGTATTTT CASSRTGGLKSTDTQYF
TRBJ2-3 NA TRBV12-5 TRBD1 TGTGCTAGTGGTTTAGGGGGACAGGGTACAGATACGCAGTATTTT CASGLGGQGTDTQYF
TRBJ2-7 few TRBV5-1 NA TGCGCCAGCAGCCACACACAAAGCAGCTCCTACGAGCAGTACTTC CASSHTQSSSYEQYF
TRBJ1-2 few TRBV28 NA TGTGCCAGCAGTTCCCTGGGTCGGTCTGGCTACACCTTC CASSSLGRSGYTF
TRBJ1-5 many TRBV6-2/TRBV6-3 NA TGTGCCAGCAGTTACTCGAGGACAGCTCAGTCTCAGCCCCAGCATTTT CASSYSRTAQSQPQHF
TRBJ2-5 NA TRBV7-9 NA TGTGCCAGCAGCTTAGTAGAGACAGTCCAAGAGACCCAGTACTTC CASSLVETVQETQYF
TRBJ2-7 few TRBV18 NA TGTGCCAGCTCAAATGCGGGAACCTACGAGCAGTACTTC CASSNAGTYEQYF
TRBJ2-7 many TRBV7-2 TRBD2 TGTGCCAGCACCCTAGGGGGGCTAGCGGGGGGGCAGTACGAGCAGTACTTC CASTLGGLAGGQYEQYF
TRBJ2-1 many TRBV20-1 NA TGCAGTGCTAGAGGGGCAAACTACAATGAGCAGTTCTTC CSARGANYNEQFF
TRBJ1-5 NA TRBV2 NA TGTGCCAGCAGTGGCTACAGTAGCAATCAGCCCCAGCATTTT CASSGYSSNQPQHF
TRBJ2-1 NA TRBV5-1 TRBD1 TGCGCCAGCAGCATAACCTGGACAGGGTATGAGCAGTTCTTC CASSITWTGYEQFF
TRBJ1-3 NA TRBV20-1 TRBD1 TGCAGTGCAGCAGACATGGGACAGGGAAACACCATATATTTT CSAADMGQGNTIYF
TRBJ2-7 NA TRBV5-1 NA TGCGCCAGCAGCTTGGCCCCCCGGTCCTACGAGCAGTACTTC CASSLAPRSYEQYF
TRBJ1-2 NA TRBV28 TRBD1 TGTGCCAGCAGGGCCCAGGGGGCCTATGGCTACACCTTC CASRAQGAYGYTF
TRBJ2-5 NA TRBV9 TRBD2 TGTGCCAGCAGCGTAGTTCAAGCGGGGGGGCCAGAGACCCAGTACTTC CASSVVQAGGPETQYF
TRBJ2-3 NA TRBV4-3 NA TGCGCCAGCAGCCAAGATGGCTCTAGCATAGATACGCAGTATTTT CASSQDGSSIDTQYF
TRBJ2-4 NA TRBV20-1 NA TGCAGTGCTGGGGGGCAGGGGCTAAACATTCAGTACTTC CSAGGQGLNIQYF
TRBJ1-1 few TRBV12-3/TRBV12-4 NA TGTGCCAGCAGTTTGGGTTTACGGGGGTTAGAATACATGAACACTGAAGCTTTCTTT CASSLGLRGLEYMNTEAFF
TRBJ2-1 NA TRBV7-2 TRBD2 TGTGCCAGCAGACGCAGGACTAGCGGTTACAATGGGCAGTTCTTC CASRRRTSGYNGQFF
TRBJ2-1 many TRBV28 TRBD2 TGTGCCAGCAGTTTATTGGCGGGACTAGGTCGTGGTGAGCAGTTCTTC CASSLLAGLGRGEQFF
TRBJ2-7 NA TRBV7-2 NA TGTGCCAGCAGCCGGGACTCGATCTACGAGCAGTACTTC CASSRDSIYEQYF
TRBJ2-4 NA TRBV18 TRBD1 TGTGCCAGCTCTTCGGGCCGGACAGGGGTTGCGAAAAACATTCAGTACTTC CASSSGRTGVAKNIQYF
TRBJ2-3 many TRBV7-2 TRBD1 TGTGCCAGCAGCTTAGCCGGGACAGGGGGCCGAATGGATACGCAGTATTTT CASSLAGTGGRMDTQYF
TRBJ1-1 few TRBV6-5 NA TGTGCCAGCACCAGGGTTAGGATAGCTTTCTTT CASTRVRIAFF
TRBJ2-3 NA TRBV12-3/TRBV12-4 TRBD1 TGTGCCAGCAGCCCAAGAGGGACAGGCACAGATACGCAGTATTTT CASSPRGTGTDTQYF
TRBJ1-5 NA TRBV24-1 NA TGTGCCACCAGTGGTGGGGGTCAGCCCCAGCATTTT CATSGGGQPQHF
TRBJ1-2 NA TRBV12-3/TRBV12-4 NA TGTGCCAGCAGTTCCAGCTATGGCCGCACCTTC CASSSSYGRTF
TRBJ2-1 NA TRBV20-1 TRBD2 TGCAGTGCTGACGGACTAGCGGGGGTGGATGAGCAGTTCTTC CSADGLAGVDEQFF
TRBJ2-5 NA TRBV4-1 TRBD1 TGCGCCAGCAGCCCATCTAGGGACAGCTGCCAAGAGACCCAGTACTTC CASSPSRDSCQETQYF
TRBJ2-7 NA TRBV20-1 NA TGCAGTGCTGGAGACGGAAGCGACTGGGTTTTGGACGAGCAGTACTTC CSAGDGSDWVLDEQYF
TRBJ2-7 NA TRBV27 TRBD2 TGTGCCAGCAGTCCATCCGGGAGGGGCGAGCAGTACTTC CASSPSGRGEQYF
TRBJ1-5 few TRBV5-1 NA TGCGCCAGCAGCTTGTGGGGGGAAAATCAGCCCCAGCATTTT CASSLWGENQPQHF
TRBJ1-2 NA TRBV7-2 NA TGTGCCGGCAGCCCTTCCCGGCAGTTCGGGGGCACCTTC CAGSPSRQFGGTF
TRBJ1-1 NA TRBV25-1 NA TGTGCCAGCAAAAGCGACCCGGGCAGTCAAGCTTTCTTT CASKSDPGSQAFF
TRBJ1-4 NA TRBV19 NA TGTGCCAGTAGATCCGGAGCAACTAATGAAAAACGGTTTTTT CASRSGATNEKRFF
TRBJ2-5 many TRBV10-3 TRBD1 TGTGCCATCAGTGAAATCCAGGGGGCACAAGAGACCCAGTACTTC CAISEIQGAQETQYF
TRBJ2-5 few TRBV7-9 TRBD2 TGTGCCAGCAGCCCGGCGGGGGGCCGAGAGACCCAGTACTTC CASSPAGGRETQYF